Sequencing of this TCR beta chain was carried out in a study of blood T cell repertoires in COVID-19. Method: immunoSEQ multiplex PCR; TCRdb's copy keeps in-frame clones and lacks some. The data show more than 150,000 clones, about nine tenths seen once. Looked up from germline, CDR1 is SGHVS and CDR2 is FQNEAQ. V lost 6 bases to trimming and J lost 2 bases; unmatched junction nucleotides: 2. The CDR3 is made up of 15 amino acids. The sequence derives from a woman in her twenties or thirties who had recovered from COVID-19. The specimen sequenced was PBMCs or T cells enriched from blood (not recorded which). This rearrangement joins TRBV7-8 to TRBJ2-1; TRBD2 aligns across 12 bases. This CDR3 reads CASSWTSGAYNEQFF. CDR3 bases: TGTGCCAGCAGTTGGACTAGCGGGGCCTACAATGAGCAGTTCTTC.